The 18 T cell receptor beta chains in this list originate from one sample, sequenced in a study of T cells after yellow fever vaccination. TCRdb processed the 5' RACE reads anew with MiXCR; each CDR3 protein has one entry. Here the sample spans hundreds of thousands of distinct CDR3 sequences, around 12% being singletons. The source material was PBMCs, sampled on the day of the yellow fever booster vaccination. These receptors all come from a man aged 25-45 years who received the YFV17D yellow fever vaccine.

This clonotype has just a few counts. The rearrangement uses TRBV7-6 and TRBJ2-1, with 8 bases matching TRBD1. Per germline, CDR1 SGHVS and CDR2 FNYEAQ. Trimming cost V 5 bases and J 3 bases; bases outside gene matches: 12. The CDR3 has 17 residues. CDR3 protein: CASSRSPGQGIYNEQFF. The CDR3 nucleotides read TGTGCCAGCAGCCGGAGCCCCGGACAGGGAATCTACAATGAGCAGTTCTTC. The complete variable domain, with remaining parts taken from reference TRBV7-6 and TRBJ2-1, reads GAGVSQSPRYKVTKRGQDVALRCDPISGHVSLYWYRQALGQGPEFLTYFNYEAQQDKSGLPNDRFSAERPEGSISTLTIQRTEQRDSAMYRCASSRSPGQGIYNEQFFGPGTRLTVL.

The chain carries TRBV10-3 and TRBJ2-5; 12 bases are a match to TRBD2. Losses at the gene ends were 0 bases for V and 4 bases for J; bases not matched to a gene: 6. CDR3 length: 17 residues. The germline gives CDR1 ENHRY, CDR2 SYGVKD. The CDR3 DNA reads TGTGCCATCAGTGAGTCGACGACTAGCGGGAGACGAGAGACCCAGTACTTC. Encoded protein: CAISESTTSGRRETQYF.

This clonotype was observed a handful of times. The V and J genes are TRBV6-5 and TRBJ2-3; 9 bases fit TRBD2. This CDR3 has 15 amino acids. V lost 2 bases to trimming and J lost 2 bases; unmatched junction nucleotides: 2. CDR1 MNHEY and CDR2 SVGAGI come from the germline V gene. The CDR3 DNA reads as TGTGCCAGCAGTTACGGCGGGAGGGCCACAGATACGCAGTATTTT. Translated: CASSYGGRATDTQYF.

The chain recombines TRBV6-1 with TRBJ1-5, with TRBD1 matching over 10 bases. The CDR3 length is 15 residues. CDR1 MNHNS and CDR2 SASEGT come from the germline V gene. V dropped 6 bases and J dropped 5; count of bases not matched to a gene: 7. The CDR3 DNA sequence: TGTGCCAGCAGCCTGGGACAGGGGTTCGATCAGCCCCAGCATTTT. Translated: CASSLGQGFDQPQHF.

This clonotype was seen a few times. The rearrangement uses TRBV20-1 and TRBJ1-1; D possibly corresponds to TRBD1 (5 bases). Germline values: CDR1 DFQATT, CDR2 SNEGSKA (reference sequence). V was pared by 5 bases and J by 2 bases, with 12 bases between. This CDR3 comprises 13 residues. In DNA, the CDR3 is TGCAGTGCTTGGACGGGGGTTAACACTGAAGCTTTCTTT. It specifies CSAWTGVNTEAFF.

The chain carries TRBV2 and TRBJ2-4, with 11 bases matching TRBD1. CDR3 length equals 12 residues. The J segment lost 8 bases and the V segment lost 8 bases, leaving 2 bases of the junction unmatched. The germline CDR1 and CDR2 sequences are SNHLY and FYNNEI. CDR3 in DNA: TGTGCCAGCGGGACAGGGGGACACATTCAGTACTTC. As protein: CASGTGGHIQYF.

This clonotype was detected a few times. The genes are TRBV29-1 and TRBJ2-7; D unclear. V was pared by 5 bases and J by 6 bases, with 11 bases between. This CDR3 is 11 amino acids long. The germline CDR1 and CDR2 sequences are SQVTM and ANQGSEA. The CDR3 nucleotides read TGCAGCGTTCTCGCCCCAGGCGAGCAGTACTTC. Translation: CSVLAPGEQYF.

This sequence joins TRBV5-1 and TRBJ2-5; unclear D gene. CDR1 is SGHRS and CDR2 is YFSETQ in the germline V gene. Trimming left V 1 base short and J 0 bases short, with 10 bases between. The CDR3 consists of 15 residues. CDR3 sequence: CASSLSGKDQETQYF. CDR3 nucleotides: TGCGCCAGCAGCTTGAGTGGGAAGGACCAAGAGACCCAGTACTTC.

This clonotype came up once. This chain uses TRBV28 with TRBJ2-7; no clear D gene. Trimming stripped 10 bases from V and 6 bases from J, with 16 bases between. The CDR3 sequence is 12 residues long. Germline V gene lookup returns CDR1 MDHEN and CDR2 SYDVKM. The CDR3 region is CATDVPTGEQYF. As DNA, the CDR3 is TGTGCCACAGACGTACCTACGGGCGAGCAGTACTTC.

In regard to this clonotype: The junction shows a germline mismatch at one end, possibly a read error. The genes are TRBV11-2 and TRBJ2-7; tentatively, D is TRBD2 (7 bases). Germline lookup yields CDR1 SGHAT and CDR2 FQNNGV. The CDR3 runs 13 residues. The CDR3 reads CASSRRQAGERYF. CDR3 DNA sequence: TGTGCCAGCAGCCGTCGACAGGCGGGAGAGCGGTACTTC. The variable domain in full, completed from reference TRBV11-2 and TRBJ2-7, reads EAGVAQSPRYKIIEKRQSVAFWCNPISGHATLYWYQQILGQGPKLLIQFQNNGVVDDSQLPKDRFSAERLKGVDSTLKIQPAKLEDSAVYLCASSRRQAGERYFGPGTRLTVT.

This clonotype was picked up a small number of times. The J gene is TRBJ2-7, the V gene TRBV7-9, with TRBD1 matching 10 bases. The J segment lost 6 bases and the V segment lost 8 bases, leaving 7 bases of the junction unmatched. This CDR3 is 13 amino acids long. CDR1 is SEHNR and CDR2 is FQNEAQ in the germline V gene (reference sequence). CDR3 bases: TGTGCCAGCTCGGGACAGGGGTTCGGCGAGCAGTACTTC. Residues: CASSGQGFGEQYF.

V is TRBV27 and J is TRBJ2-7; D is unresolved. Germline CDR1 and CDR2: MNHEY and SMNVEV (reference sequence). The CDR3 is 16 amino acids. V was clipped by 6 bases and J by 0 bases, with 18 bases between them. For the CDR3, the DNA is TGTGCCAGCAGCCAAGGGCCTTCCCCCGCCTCCTACGAGCAGTACTTC. It encodes CASSQGPSPASYEQYF.

The sample holds a few counts of this clonotype. This sequence joins TRBV20-1 and TRBJ2-4; no firm D call. CDR1 DFQATT and CDR2 SNEGSKA come from the germline V gene (reference sequence). V lost 3 bases and J 5 bases, leaving 8 bases between the germline ends. CDR3 size: 12 residues. CDR3 sequence reads: CSASIQENIQYF. The CDR3, as DNA: TGCAGTGCTAGTATTCAGGAAAACATTCAGTACTTC.

This clonotype has more than one count but fewer than ten. This chain connects TRBV7-6 to TRBJ2-5, with D perhaps matching TRBD1 or TRBD2 (6 bases each). Germline CDR1 and CDR2: SGHVS and FNYEAQ. V was trimmed by 0 bases and J by 5 bases, leaving 13 bases between them. This CDR3 has 15 amino acids. The CDR3 loop is CASSLASRGDETQYF. CDR3 DNA: TGTGCCAGCAGCTTAGCGAGTAGGGGGGACGAGACCCAGTACTTC.

The chain uses TRBV7-2 and TRBJ2-3; 11 bases are a match to TRBD2. This CDR3 is built from 16 residues. Germline values: CDR1 SGHTA, CDR2 FQGNSA. The V and J ends lost 4 bases and 2 bases, in that order; junction bases with no gene match: 5. Here the CDR3 DNA reads TGTGCCAGCAGCTCCTCTAGCGGGAGGCTCACAGATACGCAGTATTTT. Translated: CASSSSSGRLTDTQYF.

The chain links TRBV20-1 to TRBJ2-4; TRBD2 might be the D (5 bases). The CDR3 contains 14 residues. The V end was cut by 5 bases, the J end by 0 bases, with 11 bases between. The germline V gene has CDR1 DFQATT and CDR2 SNEGSKA (reference sequence). The DNA of the CDR3 is TGCAGTGCTCTGAGCGGACTAGCCAAAAACATTCAGTACTTC. Translated, it gives CSALSGLAKNIQYF.

This clonotype has a handful of counts. The V gene is TRBV12-3 or TRBV12-4, the J gene TRBJ2-5, with D possibly matching TRBD2 (5 bases). V lost 2 bases and J lost 9, with 10 bases in between. This CDR3 has 12 amino acids. CDR3 in amino acids: CASSLLIGAQYF. In DNA form, the CDR3 reads TGTGCCAGCAGTTTACTGATCGGGGCCCAGTACTTC.

The rearrangement links TRBV20-1 to TRBJ2-1, with D perhaps TRBD2 (5 bases). V lost 6 bases and J 3 bases, leaving 15 bases between the germline ends. This CDR3 contains 14 residues. The germline V gene has CDR1 DFQATT and CDR2 SNEGSKA (reference sequence). The CDR3 sequence: CSAAGNRGYNEQFF. The CDR3 region has the DNA TGCAGTGCCGCCGGGAACCGGGGCTACAATGAGCAGTTCTTC.